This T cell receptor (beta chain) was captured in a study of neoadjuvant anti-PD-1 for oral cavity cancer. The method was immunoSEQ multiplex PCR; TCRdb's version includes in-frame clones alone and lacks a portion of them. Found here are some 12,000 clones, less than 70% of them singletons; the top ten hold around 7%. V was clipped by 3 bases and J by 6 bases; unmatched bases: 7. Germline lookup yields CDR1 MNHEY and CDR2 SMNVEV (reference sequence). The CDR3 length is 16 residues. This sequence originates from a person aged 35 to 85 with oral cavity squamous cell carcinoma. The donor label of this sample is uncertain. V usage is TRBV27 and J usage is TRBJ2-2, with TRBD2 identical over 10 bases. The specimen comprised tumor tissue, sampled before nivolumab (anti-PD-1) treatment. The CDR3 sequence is CASSFFGLAAAGELFF. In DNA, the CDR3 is TGTGCCAGCAGTTTCTTTGGACTAGCGGCGGCCGGGGAGCTGTTTTTT.